Listed below are T cell receptor beta chains from one sample, sequenced in a study of breast tumors, draining lymph nodes, adjacent tissues. TCRdb passed the multiplex PCR reads through MiXCR, listing each CDR3 protein once. This table holds nearly 200,000 distinct CDR3 sequences, 25% to 40% found once. Sequenced sample: axillary lymph node tissue. The receptors were sampled from a female donor with breast cancer. Some clones in this sample may be carry-over from other donors' samples. Each CDR3 is given with its conserved first and last residue. The D gene is left open where the match is weak. A clone size is listed for some rows: how often the clone was seen (once, few, many), or a class if it is expanded.

CASSLGGTGGTGELFF	TGTGCCAGCAGCTTGGGCGGGACAGGGGGCACCGGGGAGCTGTTTTTT	many	TRBV5-6	TRBJ2-2	TRBD1
CASSRVHQETQYF	TGTGCCAGCAGTCGGGTCCACCAAGAGACCCAGTACTTC	many	TRBV2	TRBJ2-5	.
CASSLGLTLNNEQFF	TGTGCCAGCAGTCTCGGACTAACCCTGAACAATGAGCAGTTCTTC	few	TRBV5-4	TRBJ2-1	.
CASSSSPTKGNEQFF	TGTGCCAGCAGCTCCTCCCCGACAAAAGGTAATGAGCAGTTCTTC	many	TRBV13	TRBJ2-1	.
CASSPGTGVSGYTF	TGTGCCAGCAGTCCTGGGACAGGGGTGAGTGGCTACACCTTC	many	TRBV2	TRBJ1-2	TRBD1
CASSLPGRYNEQFF	TGTGCCAGCAGCCTACCGGGCAGGTACAATGAGCAGTTCTTC	many	TRBV7-2	TRBJ2-1	.
CASTAKGETQYF	TGTGCCAGCACCGCAAAGGGAGAGACCCAGTACTTC	many	TRBV7-9	TRBJ2-5	.
CASGFDRTEAFF	TGTGCTAGCGGTTTTGACAGGACTGAAGCTTTCTTT	.	TRBV12-5	TRBJ1-1	.
CARGGSEVDTDTQYF	TGTGCCAGGGGGGGGAGTGAGGTGGACACAGATACGCAGTATTTT	many	TRBV2	TRBJ2-3	TRBD2
CATPLEGNQPQHF	TGTGCCACCCCCTTAGAGGGCAATCAGCCCCAGCATTTT	many	TRBV19	TRBJ1-5	.
CASSLERGGANEQFF	TGCGCCAGCAGCTTGGAGCGGGGGGGGGCCAATGAGCAGTTCTTC	many	TRBV5-1	TRBJ2-1	TRBD2
CASSRGRATEAFF	TGTGCCAGCAGCCGAGGCAGGGCCACTGAAGCTTTCTTT	.	TRBV7-2	TRBJ1-1	.
CASSFSAGLYEQYF	TGTGCCAGCAGTTTCTCGGCGGGACTCTACGAGCAGTACTTC	many	TRBV6-2/TRBV6-3	TRBJ2-7	.
CASSSGRVIYEQFF	TGTGCCAGCAGCTCGGGACGAGTAATCTATGAGCAGTTCTTC	many	TRBV7-9	TRBJ2-1	.
CASSLDGAGGYTF	TGTGCCAGCAGCTTAGACGGGGCGGGTGGCTACACCTTC	many	TRBV7-9	TRBJ1-2	.
CAWSGQGATEAFF	TGTGCCTGGAGTGGACAGGGGGCCACTGAAGCTTTCTTT	.	TRBV30	TRBJ1-1	TRBD1
CASSPPGGLGDTQYF	TGTGCCAGCTCACCACCAGGGGGCCTAGGAGATACGCAGTATTTT	.	TRBV18	TRBJ2-3	TRBD1
CASSPSEGSDYGYTF	TGTGCCAGCTCACCGTCGGAGGGATCGGACTATGGCTACACCTTC	many	TRBV18	TRBJ1-2	.
CSARGRAGLSSYNEQFF	TGCAGTGCTAGAGGGAGGGCGGGGCTAAGCTCCTACAATGAGCAGTTCTTC	many	TRBV20-1	TRBJ2-1	.
CATSRETDRLNGYTF	TGTGCCACCAGCAGAGAAACCGACAGGTTGAATGGCTACACCTTC	many	TRBV15	TRBJ1-2	.
CASTQGGTEAFF	TGTGCCAGCACTCAGGGAGGAACTGAAGCTTTCTTT	.	TRBV18	TRBJ1-1	.